The 10 T cell receptor beta chains in this list originate from one sample, sequenced in a study of shared clonotypes between healthy human individuals. Libraries were prepared by immunoSEQ multiplex PCR; TCRdb keeps only in-frame clonotypes and omits some of them. The sample holds about 2.4 million clones, roughly 93% seen once. Sequences were obtained from naive CD4+ T cells from PBMCs. Specified subset: CD45RA+ positively selected. The receptors stem from a man between 18 and 35 years old in good health. Some clones in this sample may be carry-over from other donors' samples.

The chain carries TRBV6-5 and TRBJ2-1, with 8 bases identical to TRBD1. The CDR3 has 15 residues. Germline V gene data show CDR1 as MNHEY and CDR2 as SVGAGI. V was clipped by 5 bases and J by 1 base; unmatched bases: 4. The DNA of the CDR3 is TGTGCCAGCAGTAAAAGGACAGGGTCCTACAATGAGCAGTTCTTC. This gives the protein CASSKRTGSYNEQFF.

The rearrangement uses TRBV4-1 and TRBJ2-7; 11 bases fit TRBD2. Germline lookup yields CDR1 MGHRA and CDR2 YSYEKL. There are 14 residues in the CDR3. V gave up 4 bases and J gave up 6 bases; unmatched junction bases: 5. The CDR3 sequence: CASSPGLAGGEQYF. CDR3 in DNA: TGCGCCAGCAGCCCCGGGCTAGCGGGAGGCGAGCAGTACTTC.

This clone has just a few counts. One junction end does not reproduce the germline sequence, and a read error may be involved. V gene TRBV19 combines with J gene TRBJ1-5; D is unclear. Germline CDR1 and CDR2: LNHDA and SQIVND (reference sequence). The CDR3 consists of 15 residues. The CDR3 loop reads CASSMVVGSNQPQHF. As DNA, the CDR3 is TGTGCCAGCAGTATGGTGGTGGGGAGCAATCAGCCCCAGCATTTT.

As concerns this clone: Germline is not matched at one junction end, which may reflect a read error. The genes are TRBV27 and TRBJ2-7; 8 nucleotides line up with TRBD2. Looked up from germline, CDR1 is MNHEY and CDR2 is SMNVEV (reference sequence). CDR3 size: 15 residues. The CDR3 sequence is CASRPLAAATYGQYF. The DNA for the CDR3 is TGTGCCAGCAGACCACTAGCGGCCGCGACGTACGGGCAGTACTTC.

The CDR3 region has the DNA TGTGCCAGCAATCAGGGGGACTACGAGCAGTACTTC. It specifies CASNQGDYEQYF. The V gene is TRBV6-1, the J gene TRBJ2-7; 7 bases align to TRBD1. Trimming took 7 bases from V and 3 from J; bases not matched to a gene: 3. CDR1 MNHNS and CDR2 SASEGT come from the germline V gene. There are 12 residues in the CDR3.

The genes are TRBV7-9 and TRBJ2-1; maybe TRBD2 (5 bases). The germline CDR1 and CDR2 sequences are SEHNR and FQNEAQ (reference sequence). CDR3 length: 12 amino acids. Trimming took 2 bases from V and 12 from J, leaving 11 bases between them. This CDR3 is CASSLSLVAQFF. The CDR3 nucleotides read TGTGCCAGCAGCTTATCACTAGTCGCGCAGTTCTTC.

The chain carries TRBV2 and TRBJ2-4; 9 bases are shared with TRBD1. This CDR3 is 16 amino acids long. CDR1 SNHLY and CDR2 FYNNEI come from the germline V gene. Trimming removed 5 bases from V and 1 base from J; junction bases left unmatched: 6. The CDR3 DNA follows: TGTGCCAGCAGTTGGGACAGGGCGGGCGCCAAAAACATTCAGTACTTC. It translates to CASSWDRAGAKNIQYF.

The chain links TRBV28 to TRBJ2-3, with 8 bases aligning to TRBD2. The CDR3 loop spans 16 amino acids. Germline CDR1 and CDR2: MDHEN and SYDVKM. After removal of 2 bases from V and 1 base from J, the junction contained 5 bases not matched to a gene. CDR3 in DNA: TGTGCCAGCAGTTTAGGAATACTAGCGGGCACAGATACGCAGTATTTT. Encoded protein: CASSLGILAGTDTQYF.

This clone showed up just once. The chain recombines TRBV28 with TRBJ1-2; TRBD1 agrees at 10 bases. V lost 10 bases to trimming and J lost 4 bases; unmatched junction nucleotides: 12. Germline V gene data show CDR1 as MDHEN and CDR2 as SYDVKM. CDR3 length: 15 residues. CDR3 bases: TGTGCCATACGCGGGGACAGGGGCTTCGGCTATGGCTACACCTTC. Translated, it gives CAIRGDRGFGYGYTF.

The chain combines TRBV5-1 with TRBJ2-2; 14 positions match TRBD2. The CDR3 is made up of 17 amino acids. The junction had 5 bases not matched to a gene; V was cut back by 4 bases and J by 3 bases. Germline assignment: CDR1 SGHRS and CDR2 YFSETQ. The CDR3 coding sequence is TGCGCCAGCAGCCCGGGGACTAGCGGGAGATACACCGGGGAGCTGTTTTTT. Translation: CASSPGTSGRYTGELFF.